This T cell receptor (beta chain) was sequenced for a study of metastatic and nonmetastatic thyroid tumors. Background on the study: The authors compared repertoires across blood and tumor or nodule tissue from malignant and benign thyroid patients.

Concerning this clone: Antigen specificity is unknown.

CDR1 and CDR2 (germline): SGHRS, YFSETQ. The CDR3 length is 15 residues. The V gene lost 4 bases and the J gene lost 5 bases, with 19 bases spanning the gap. Study outcomes and limitations: In both blood and tumor samples, TCR beta diversity was reported significantly higher for malignant than benign nodules.

Authors' methods: It was from CDR3 differences across clinicopathological groups that a distant-metastasis classifier for papillary thyroid cancer was built. TCRdb re-called clones via MiXCR from the PCR reads. TCRdb, rather than the study authors, made the V and J calls. This table holds roughly 15,000 clones, 25% found once. Each patient went into thyroid surgery without having received any treatment. The receptor comes from a male donor with papillary thyroid cancer or a benign thyroid nodule (not recorded which). Some clones in this sample may be carry-over from other donors' samples. Material for sequencing was blood. The rearrangement joins TRBV5-1 to TRBJ2-7; D unclear. The CDR3 nucleotides are TGCGCCAGCAGCGTTGTTGCGGTGCAGAACCACGAGCAGTACTTC. Its translation is CASSVVAVQNHEQYF.